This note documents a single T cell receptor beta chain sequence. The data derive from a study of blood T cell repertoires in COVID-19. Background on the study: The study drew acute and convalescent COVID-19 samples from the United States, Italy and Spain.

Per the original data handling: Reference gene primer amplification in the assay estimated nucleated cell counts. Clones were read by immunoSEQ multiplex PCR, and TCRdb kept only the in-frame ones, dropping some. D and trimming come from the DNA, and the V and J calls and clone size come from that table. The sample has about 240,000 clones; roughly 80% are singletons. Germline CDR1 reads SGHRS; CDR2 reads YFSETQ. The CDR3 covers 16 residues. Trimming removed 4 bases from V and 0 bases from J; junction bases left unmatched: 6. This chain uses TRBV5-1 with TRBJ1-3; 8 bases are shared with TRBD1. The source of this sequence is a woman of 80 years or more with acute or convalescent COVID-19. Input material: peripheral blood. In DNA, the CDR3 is TGCGCCAGCAGCCATGACAGGGGCTACTCTGGAAACACCATATATTTT. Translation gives CASSHDRGYSGNTIYF.